The clone carrying this TCR beta chain showed up just once. The target antigen is unknown. No conserved phenylalanine or tryptophan is present at the end of the CDR3, so a read error is the likely explanation. Because the CDR3's place on the DNA is in doubt, the DNA is left out and the CDR3 is given as listed by TCRdb. Amplified TCR beta CDR3 regions derived from RNA transcripts. HTBI primers drove first-round RT-PCR of the TCR CDR3. TCRdb processed the multiplex PCR reads anew with MiXCR; each CDR3 protein has one entry. The table includes 540,000 or so distinct CDR3 sequences, roughly 50% detected once. The data belong to a study of T cells in Graves' hyperthyroidism and ophthalmopathy. CDR1 SQVTM and CDR2 ANQGSEA come from the germline V gene. 9 amino acids form the CDR3, both terminal residues included. Study results and limitations: Ophthalmopathy could be told apart from stable hyperthyroidism with a 13 V-J model. The model identified upcoming ophthalmopathy a median approximately six months ahead of onset.

The TCR was taken from an adult woman with Graves' disease, either hyperthyroidism or ophthalmopathy (not recorded which). The chain joins TRBV29-1 to TRBJ2-2; TRBD1 is taken as the D call from the table, unchecked against the DNA. The sequenced material came from peripheral blood or thyroid tissue (not recorded which). CDR3 amino acids: CSVEEPPGQ.